This T cell receptor beta chain was recorded in a study of T cells in Graves' hyperthyroidism and ophthalmopathy (dated by TCRdb to about 2019). About the full investigation: Peripheral blood samples were taken at initial diagnosis, before any treatment was given. To identify TCR V-J signatures that set the groups apart, the researchers used a discovery cohort of roughly 100 patients, made up of some 41 with Graves' ophthalmopathy and about 59 with stable Graves' hyperthyroidism. An independent validation cohort of around 19 hyperthyroidism patients and 15 or so patients who later progressed to ophthalmopathy tested prospective prediction of ophthalmopathy. The 100 or so discovery patients were randomly split 7:3 into training and test sets. In about six Graves' hyperthyroidism patients, the study also compared T-cell repertoires from thyroid tissue with T-cell repertoires from blood. After sampling, hyperthyroidism patients received methimazole starting at 30 mg daily, and ophthalmopathy patients received high-dose intravenous methylprednisolone. According to the paper, TCR Vbeta CDR3 sequencing was carried out on some 130 peripheral blood samples, which came from over 40 ophthalmopathy, 70 to 80 hyperthyroidism and roughly 17 progressor patients.

In this sample, this clonotype turned up many times. Its antigen is currently not known. No base qualities exist here, and no much larger clone lies one base off it. For CDR1 and CDR2, the germline V gene (reference sequence) lists SEHNR and FQNEAQ. At the junction V is shortened by 5 bases and J by 2 bases, with 16 bases in between. The CDR3 goes from the cysteine to the phenylalanine over 15 residues. The read is trimmed to its CDR3 DNA, 45 bases read in frame from base 1. Paper-wide results and their limitations: Most expanded thyroid clonotypes (frequency above 0.001) were also found in blood, which suggests that blood repertoires may mirror thyroid immune responses. In cross-validation, a model built on a 13 V-J signature told ophthalmopathy apart from stable hyperthyroidism with 85% to 90% sensitivity and approximately 81% specificity, and in testing the same model reached 80%/75%. No statistical method was used to set the sample size in advance, and investigators knew the group allocation. During validation, the model predicted progression to ophthalmopathy a median of about 6.3 months ahead of onset, with roughly 65% sensitivity and roughly 72% specificity.

The TCR beta CDR3 regions were amplified from the RNA transcripts. The first round of RT-PCR for the TCR CDR3 was performed with the HTBI primer set and the Qiagen OneStep RT-PCR kit. The libraries were constructed in a second round of multiplex PCR and then size-selected and purified. Paired-end sequencing of the libraries was performed with 100 bp reads on an Illumina HiSeq2000. On the study's bioinformatics: SOAPnuke was used to process the raw data, throwing out any read that contained adapters or uncalled bases, had a mean Phred below 15, or lacked an exact constant-primer or identifier match. High-quality paired reads were merged with COPE v1.2.5, and unique nucleotide sequences were defined as clonotypes. MiTCR v1.1 was used to align clonotypes to the IMGT TRBV, TRBD and TRBJ reference segments. Analysis was restricted to V-J combinations with a frequency above 0.0001, which covered approximately 99% of repertoires. A TCS score was defined as the ratio of F50 (clonal expansion) to E x V (chaos), with BLOSUM62-based TCRdist applied between CDR3 peptides within each V-J. Welch's t-statistics and random forest reduced around 510 V-J features to roughly 13, which were used in a naive Bayes classifier (R e1071). The similarity between thyroid and blood repertoires was quantified using the Morisita-Horn index. Using fastp trimming at Q25 and MiXCR clonotype assembly, TCRdb reanalyzed the public sequencing data and kept in-frame beta chains. Identical CDR3 proteins give one entry, which carries the most common genes and DNA. The V and J calls and clone size come from TCRdb's table, not from the authors' own analysis. For this sample the table gives hundreds of thousands of distinct CDR3 sequences, of which about 15% were detected only once. In total, the top ten clones hold around 4.5% of the sample.

Ophthalmopathy patients had moderately to severely active disease, Clinical Activity Score of at least 3, NOSPECS grade of at least 4, and duration under 3 months. Any patient with an uncontrolled infection, another autoimmune disease, pregnancy or lactation was excluded. Clinical symptoms, serum thyroxine and TRAb, thyroid ultrasound, and orbital computed tomography formed the basis for the diagnoses. PBMCs were separated from roughly 10 ml of fresh peripheral blood using Ficoll-Paque density gradient centrifugation. Total RNA was extracted with Trizol reagent, and quality was checked on an Agilent 2100 Bioanalyzer.

Sample: blood. This TCR came from a woman aged 40 to 49 with Graves' ophthalmopathy. The chain is assembled from TRBV7-9 and TRBJ2-7; no confident D gene assignment can be made. The DNA sequence is TGTGCCAGCAGCCTGGGATACACCGCCACCTACGAGCAGTACTTC. The resulting protein is CASSLGYTATYEQYF. With the rest looked up from the reference TRBV7-9 and TRBJ2-7 genes rather than sequenced, the full variable domain is DTGVSQNPRHKITKRGQNVTFRCDPISEHNRLYWYRQTLGQGPEFLTYFQNEAQLEKSRLLSDRFSAERPKGSFSTLEIQRTEQGDSAMYLCASSLGYTATYEQYFGPGTRLTVT.